This TCR beta chain was retrieved from a study of T cell responses to AZD1222 COVID-19 vaccine. Repertoires were generated with immunoSEQ multiplex PCR, while TCRdb's copy carries only in-frame clones and drops some. The profile covers some 120,000 clones, with over 85% appearing a single time and 4.4% taken by the ten largest. CDR1 is GTSNPN, CDR2 SVGIG, per germline (reference sequence). The J segment lost 7 bases and the V segment lost 0 bases, leaving 5 bases of the junction unmatched. The CDR3 totals 14 residues. Note on this clone: What it binds is unknown.

Study-level points and caveats: Spike-spanning, vaccine-associated CD4 TCRs were dominant at 160-218 and 743-854. After the peak T cell response, and only then, were repertoires sampled. Only five or six AZD1222 recipients tested seropositive at baseline. When two AZD1222 doses had been given, Spike-specific TCR breadth and depth rose.

The sequences come from peripheral blood, collected on day 0 of AZD1222 vaccination. The chain joins TRBV30 to TRBJ1-4, with 7 bases matching TRBD1. The TCR sequence derives from an adult in good health. The CDR3 region is CAWSVQGSGEKLFF. DNA of the CDR3: TGTGCCTGGAGTGTACAGGGGTCGGGTGAAAAACTGTTTTTT. The full variable domain, its missing parts supplied by reference TRBV30 and TRBJ1-4, is SQTIHQWPATLVQPVGSPLSLECTVEGTSNPNLYWYRQAAGRGLQLLFYSVGIGQISSEVPQNLSASRPQDRQFILSSKKLLLSDSGFYLCAWSVQGSGEKLFFGSGTQLSVL.